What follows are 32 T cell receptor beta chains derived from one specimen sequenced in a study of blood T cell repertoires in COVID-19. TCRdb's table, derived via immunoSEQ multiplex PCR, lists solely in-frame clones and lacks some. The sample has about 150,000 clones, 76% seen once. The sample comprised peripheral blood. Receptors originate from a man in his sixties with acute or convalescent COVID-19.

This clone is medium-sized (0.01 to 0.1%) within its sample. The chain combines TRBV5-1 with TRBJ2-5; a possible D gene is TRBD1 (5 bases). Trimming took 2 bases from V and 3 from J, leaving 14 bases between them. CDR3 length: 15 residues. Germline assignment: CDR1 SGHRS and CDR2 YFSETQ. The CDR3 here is CASSFTRQPEETQYF. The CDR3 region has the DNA TGCGCCAGCAGCTTTACGAGACAGCCAGAAGAGACCCAGTACTTC.

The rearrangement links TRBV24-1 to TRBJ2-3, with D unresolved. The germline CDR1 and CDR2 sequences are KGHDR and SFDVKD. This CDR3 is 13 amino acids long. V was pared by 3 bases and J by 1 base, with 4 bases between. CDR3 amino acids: CATSDRGTDTQYF. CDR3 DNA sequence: TGTGCCACCAGTGATCGAGGCACAGATACGCAGTATTTT.

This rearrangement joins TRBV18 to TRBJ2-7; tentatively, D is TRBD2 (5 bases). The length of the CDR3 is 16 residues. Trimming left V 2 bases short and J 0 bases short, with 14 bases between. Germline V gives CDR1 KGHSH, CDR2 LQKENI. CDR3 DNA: TGTGCCAGCTCACCAGAGGTGGGAGAGCGCTCCTACGAGCAGTACTTC. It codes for CASSPEVGERSYEQYF.

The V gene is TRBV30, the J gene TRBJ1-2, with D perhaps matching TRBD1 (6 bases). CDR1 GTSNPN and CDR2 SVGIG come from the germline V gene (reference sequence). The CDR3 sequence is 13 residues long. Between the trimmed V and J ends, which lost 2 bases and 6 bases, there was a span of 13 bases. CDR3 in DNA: TGTGCCTGGAGTAAAGACAGGTGGGATGGCTACACCTTC. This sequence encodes CAWSKDRWDGYTF.

CDR3 sequence reads: CASSPSRGVYTF. The CDR3 nucleotides are TGTGCCAGCAGTCCCAGCAGGGGGGTCTACACCTTC. This rearrangement joins TRBV12-3 or TRBV12-4 to TRBJ1-2, with TRBD1 identical over 7 bases. The V segment lost 5 bases and the J segment 10 bases; nucleotides outside the gene matches: 7. This CDR3 region has 12 residues.

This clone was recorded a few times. CDR3 region: CASSPRTLGTGAINYGYTF. The CDR3 DNA follows: TGTGCCAGTAGTCCCCGAACCCTCGGGACAGGGGCGATTAACTATGGCTACACCTTC. The V call is TRBV19, the J call TRBJ1-2; 10 bases are a match to TRBD1. The trim removed 5 bases at V and 1 base at J, leaving 16 bases unmatched. The CDR3 totals 19 residues. The germline V gene has CDR1 LNHDA and CDR2 SQIVND (reference sequence).

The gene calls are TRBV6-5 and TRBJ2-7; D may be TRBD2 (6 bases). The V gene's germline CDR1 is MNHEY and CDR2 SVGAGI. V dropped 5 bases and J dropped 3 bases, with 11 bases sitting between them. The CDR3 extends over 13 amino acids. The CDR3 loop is CASSLGTFYEQYF. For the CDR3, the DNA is TGTGCCAGCAGTCTCGGGACTTTCTACGAGCAGTACTTC.

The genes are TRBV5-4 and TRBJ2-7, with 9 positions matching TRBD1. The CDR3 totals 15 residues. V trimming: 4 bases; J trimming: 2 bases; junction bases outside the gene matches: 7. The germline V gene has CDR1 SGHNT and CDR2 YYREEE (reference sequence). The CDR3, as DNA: TGTGCCAGCAGCGACGGACAGGGGCGAACCTACGAGCAGTACTTC. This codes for CASSDGQGRTYEQYF. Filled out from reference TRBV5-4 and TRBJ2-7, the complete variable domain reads ETGVTQSPTHLIKTRGQQVTLRCSSQSGHNTVSWYQQALGQGPQFIFQYYREEENGRGNFPPRFSGLQFPNYSSELNVNALELDDSALYLCASSDGQGRTYEQYFGPGTRLTVT.

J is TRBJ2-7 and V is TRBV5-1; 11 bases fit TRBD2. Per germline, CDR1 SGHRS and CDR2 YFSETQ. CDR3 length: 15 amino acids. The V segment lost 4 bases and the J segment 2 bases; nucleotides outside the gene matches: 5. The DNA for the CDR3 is TGCGCCAGCAGCGGAACTAGCGGGGGTACCTACGAGCAGTACTTC. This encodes CASSGTSGGTYEQYF.

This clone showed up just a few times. The chain's CDR3 is CASSRGISGELFF. CDR3 DNA: TGTGCCAGCAGCCGGGGAATATCCGGGGAGCTGTTTTTT. The V and J genes are TRBV12-3 or TRBV12-4 and TRBJ2-2; weak D call: TRBD2 (5 bases). V shed 6 bases and J shed 6 bases, with 11 bases lying between them. The CDR3 spans 13 residues.

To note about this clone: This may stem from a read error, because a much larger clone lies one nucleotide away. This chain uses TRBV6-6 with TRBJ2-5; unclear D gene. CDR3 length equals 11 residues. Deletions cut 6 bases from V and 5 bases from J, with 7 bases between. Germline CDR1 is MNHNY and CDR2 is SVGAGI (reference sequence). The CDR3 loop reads CASSPGETQYF. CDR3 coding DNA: TGTGCCAGCAGCCCCGGGGAGACCCAGTACTTC.

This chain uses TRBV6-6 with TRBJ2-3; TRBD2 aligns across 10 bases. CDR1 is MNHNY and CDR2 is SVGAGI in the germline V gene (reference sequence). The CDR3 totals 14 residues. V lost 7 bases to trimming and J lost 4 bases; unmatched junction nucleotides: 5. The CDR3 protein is CASNVAGGADTQYF. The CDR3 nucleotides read TGTGCCAGCAACGTAGCGGGAGGTGCAGATACGCAGTATTTT.

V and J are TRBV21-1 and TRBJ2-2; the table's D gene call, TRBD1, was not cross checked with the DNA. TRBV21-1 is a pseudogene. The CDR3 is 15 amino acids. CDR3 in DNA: TGTGCCAGCCCGGTCAGGGGCGCTTACGGCGGGGAGCTGTTTTTT. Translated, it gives CASPVRGAYGGELFF.

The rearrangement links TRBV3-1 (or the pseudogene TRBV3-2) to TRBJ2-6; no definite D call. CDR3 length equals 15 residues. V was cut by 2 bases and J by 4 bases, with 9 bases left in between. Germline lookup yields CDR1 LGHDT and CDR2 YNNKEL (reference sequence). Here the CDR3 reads CASSQFSAGANVLTF. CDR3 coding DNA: TGTGCCAGCAGCCAATTCAGCGCGGGGGCCAACGTCCTGACTTTC.

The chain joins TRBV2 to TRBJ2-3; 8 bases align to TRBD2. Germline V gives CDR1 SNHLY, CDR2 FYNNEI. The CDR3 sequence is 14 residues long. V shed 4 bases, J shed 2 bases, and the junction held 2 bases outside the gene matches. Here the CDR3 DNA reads TGTGCCAGCAGTGGCGGGAGGACCACAGATACGCAGTATTTT. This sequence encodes CASSGGRTTDTQYF.

CDR3 loop: CASSLRQRNTGELFF. The CDR3 nucleotides read TGTGCCAGCAGCTTAAGACAGCGGAACACCGGGGAGCTGTTTTTT. The gene calls are TRBV11-2 and TRBJ2-2, with D maybe TRBD1 (5 bases). Germline V lookup: CDR1 SGHAT, CDR2 FQNNGV. V lost 2 bases and J lost 1, with 8 bases in between. This CDR3 region has 15 residues.

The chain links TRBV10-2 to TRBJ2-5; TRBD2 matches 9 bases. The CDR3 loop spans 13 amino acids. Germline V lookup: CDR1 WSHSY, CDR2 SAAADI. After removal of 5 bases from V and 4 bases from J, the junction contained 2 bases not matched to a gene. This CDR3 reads CASSPSGIETQYF. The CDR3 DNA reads TGCGCCAGCAGTCCTAGCGGGATAGAGACCCAGTACTTC.

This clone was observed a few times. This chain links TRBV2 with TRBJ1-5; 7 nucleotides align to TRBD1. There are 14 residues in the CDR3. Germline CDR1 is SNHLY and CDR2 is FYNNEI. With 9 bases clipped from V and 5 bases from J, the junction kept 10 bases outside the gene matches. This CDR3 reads CASTLQGSYQPQHF. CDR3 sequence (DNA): TGTGCCAGTACCTTACAGGGGTCATATCAGCCCCAGCATTTT.

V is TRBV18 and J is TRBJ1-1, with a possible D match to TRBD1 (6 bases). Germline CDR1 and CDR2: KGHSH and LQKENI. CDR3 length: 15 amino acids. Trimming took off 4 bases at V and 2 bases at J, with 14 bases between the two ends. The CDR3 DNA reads TGTGCCAGCTCACGATTTGGGGGCGCTAACACTGAAGCTTTCTTT. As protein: CASSRFGGANTEAFF. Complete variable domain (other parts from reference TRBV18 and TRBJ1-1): NAGVMQNPRHLVRRRGQEARLRCSPMKGHSHVYWYRQLPEEGLKFMVYLQKENIIDESGMPKERFSAEFPKEGPSILRIQQVVRGDSAAYFCASSRFGGANTEAFFGQGTRLTVV.

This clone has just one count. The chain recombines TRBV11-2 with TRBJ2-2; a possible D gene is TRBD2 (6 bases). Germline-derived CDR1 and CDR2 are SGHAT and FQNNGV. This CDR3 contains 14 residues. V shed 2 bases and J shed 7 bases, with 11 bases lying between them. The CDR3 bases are TGTGCCAGCAGCTTATCTCGGGGAGGCGGGGAGCTGTTTTTT. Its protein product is CASSLSRGGGELFF. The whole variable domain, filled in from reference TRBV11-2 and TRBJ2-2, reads EAGVAQSPRYKIIEKRQSVAFWCNPISGHATLYWYQQILGQGPKLLIQFQNNGVVDDSQLPKDRFSAERLKGVDSTLKIQPAKLEDSAVYLCASSLSRGGGELFFGEGSRLTVL.

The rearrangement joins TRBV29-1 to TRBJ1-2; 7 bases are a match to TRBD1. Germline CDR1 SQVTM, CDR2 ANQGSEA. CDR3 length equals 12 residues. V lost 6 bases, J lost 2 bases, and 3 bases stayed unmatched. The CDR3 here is CSVMGQNYGYTF. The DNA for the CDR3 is TGCAGCGTGATGGGACAGAACTATGGCTACACCTTC.

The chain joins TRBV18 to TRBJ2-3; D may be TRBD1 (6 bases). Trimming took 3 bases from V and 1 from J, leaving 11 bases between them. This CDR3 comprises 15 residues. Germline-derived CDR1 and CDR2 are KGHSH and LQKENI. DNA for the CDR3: TGTGCCAGCTCACCGGGACAATTGGGCACAGATACGCAGTATTTT. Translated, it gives CASSPGQLGTDTQYF.

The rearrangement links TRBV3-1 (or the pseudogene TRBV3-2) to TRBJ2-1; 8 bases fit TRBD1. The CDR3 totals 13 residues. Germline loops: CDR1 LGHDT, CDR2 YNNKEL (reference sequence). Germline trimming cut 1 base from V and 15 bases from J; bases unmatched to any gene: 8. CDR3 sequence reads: CASSQAGQASWFF. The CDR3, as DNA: TGTGCCAGCAGCCAAGCGGGACAGGCCTCTTGGTTCTTC.

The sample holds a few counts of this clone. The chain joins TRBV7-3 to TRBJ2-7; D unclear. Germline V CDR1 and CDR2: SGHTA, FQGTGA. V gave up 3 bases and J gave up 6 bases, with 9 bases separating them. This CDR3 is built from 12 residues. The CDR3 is CASSFRNGEQYF. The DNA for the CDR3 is TGTGCCAGCAGCTTTCGAAACGGCGAGCAGTACTTC.

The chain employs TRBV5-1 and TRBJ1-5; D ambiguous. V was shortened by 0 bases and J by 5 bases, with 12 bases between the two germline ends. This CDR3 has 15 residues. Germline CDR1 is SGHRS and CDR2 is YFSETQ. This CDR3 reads CASSLAGEAYQPQHF. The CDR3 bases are TGCGCCAGCAGCTTGGCCGGGGAGGCTTATCAGCCCCAGCATTTT.

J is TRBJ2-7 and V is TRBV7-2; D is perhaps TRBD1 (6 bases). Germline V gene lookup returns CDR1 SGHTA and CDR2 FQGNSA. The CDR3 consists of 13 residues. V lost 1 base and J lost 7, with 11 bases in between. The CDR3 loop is CASSLVFRGEQYF. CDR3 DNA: TGTGCCAGCAGCTTAGTTTTTAGGGGGGAGCAGTACTTC.

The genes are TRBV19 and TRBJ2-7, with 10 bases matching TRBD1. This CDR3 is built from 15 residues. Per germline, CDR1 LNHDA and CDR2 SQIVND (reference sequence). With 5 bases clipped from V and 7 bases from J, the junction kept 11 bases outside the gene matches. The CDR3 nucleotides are TGTGCCAGTAGTTCCCGGGACAGGGGTTTGGAAGAGCAGTACTTC. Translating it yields CASSSRDRGLEEQYF.

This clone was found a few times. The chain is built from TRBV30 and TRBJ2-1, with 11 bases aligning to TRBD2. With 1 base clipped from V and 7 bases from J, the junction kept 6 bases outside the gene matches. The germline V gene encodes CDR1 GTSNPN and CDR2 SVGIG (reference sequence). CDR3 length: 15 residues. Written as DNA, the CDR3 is TGTGCCTGGAGTGGGGTAGCGGGAGGGAGGAATGAGCAGTTCTTC. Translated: CAWSGVAGGRNEQFF.

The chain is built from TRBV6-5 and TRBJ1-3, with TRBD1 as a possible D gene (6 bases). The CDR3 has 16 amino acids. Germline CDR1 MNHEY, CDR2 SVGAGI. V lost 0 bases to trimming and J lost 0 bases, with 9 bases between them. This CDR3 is CASSYSGQFSGNTIYF. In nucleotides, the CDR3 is TGTGCCAGCAGTTACTCCGGACAGTTCTCTGGAAACACCATATATTTT.

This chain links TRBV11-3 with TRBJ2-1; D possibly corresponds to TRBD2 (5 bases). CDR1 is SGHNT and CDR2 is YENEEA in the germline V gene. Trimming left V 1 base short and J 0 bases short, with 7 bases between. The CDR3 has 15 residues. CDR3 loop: CASSLGGNSYNEQFF. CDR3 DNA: TGTGCCAGCAGCTTAGGAGGGAACTCCTACAATGAGCAGTTCTTC.

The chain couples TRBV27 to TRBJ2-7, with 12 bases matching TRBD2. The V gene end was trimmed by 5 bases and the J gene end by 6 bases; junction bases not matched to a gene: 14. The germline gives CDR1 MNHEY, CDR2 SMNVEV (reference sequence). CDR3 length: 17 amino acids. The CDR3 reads CASSGLAGSTGALEQYF. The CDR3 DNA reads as TGTGCCAGCAGTGGACTAGCGGGATCGACAGGTGCTCTCGAGCAGTACTTC.

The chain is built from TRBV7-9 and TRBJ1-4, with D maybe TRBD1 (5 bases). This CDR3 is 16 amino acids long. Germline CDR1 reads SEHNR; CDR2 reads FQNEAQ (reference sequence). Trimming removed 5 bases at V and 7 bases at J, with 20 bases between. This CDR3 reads CASSPPLSHGGEKLFF. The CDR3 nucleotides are TGTGCCAGCAGCCCACCCCTCTCTCACGGGGGTGAAAAACTGTTTTTT. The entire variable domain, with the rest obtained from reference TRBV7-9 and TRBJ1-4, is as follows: DTGVSQNPRHKITKRGQNVTFRCDPISEHNRLYWYRQTLGQGPEFLTYFQNEAQLEKSRLLSDRFSAERPKGSFSTLEIQRTEQGDSAMYLCASSPPLSHGGEKLFFGSGTQLSVL.